Below, 13 T cell receptor beta chains from the same sample are listed, as sequenced in a study of blood T cell repertoires in COVID-19 (dated by TCRdb to the early 2020s). Receptor amplification or capture employed the immunoSEQ multiplex PCR assay. The table comes from immuneACCESS by way of TCRdb, which keeps in-frame sequences with V and J called. Part of the clones is missing from these tables; in studies checked, under half for an unresolved V gene and the rest for unknown reasons. The sample contains tens of thousands of clones, around four fifths of them found a single time. The ten largest clones take up roughly 27% of the sample. The sequencing input was peripheral blood. These receptors all come from a human donor in a cohort sampled during active COVID-19.

This clone has just one count. This chain links TRBV10-3 with TRBJ2-1, with 9 nucleotides matching TRBD1. This CDR3 region has 13 residues. Germline loops: CDR1 ENHRY, CDR2 SYGVKD. The V segment lost 8 bases and the J segment 6 bases; nucleotides outside the gene matches: 5. The CDR3 nucleotides are TGTGCCATCCTCGGGACAGGGTCCAATGAGCAGTTCTTC. It translates to CAILGTGSNEQFF.

In DNA, the CDR3 is TGTGCCAGCAGGACCGTCTGGGACAGCACCTACGAGCAGTACTTC. It is translated as CASRTVWDSTYEQYF. The chain is built from TRBV2 and TRBJ2-7, with 7 bases identical to TRBD1. V trimming: 6 bases; J trimming: 2 bases; junction bases outside the gene matches: 10. Germline CDR1 SNHLY, CDR2 FYNNEI. The CDR3 extends over 15 amino acids. Full variable domain (outside the CDR3, taken from reference TRBV2 and TRBJ2-7): EPEVTQTPSHQVTQMGQEVILRCVPISNHLYFYWYRQILGQKVEFLVSFYNNEISEKSEIFDDQFSVERPDGSNFTLKIRSTKLEDSAMYFCASRTVWDSTYEQYFGPGTRLTVT.

V and J are TRBV18 and TRBJ1-1; D ambiguous. The CDR3 runs 15 residues. The ends were cut back, 3 bases at V and 3 bases at J, with 14 bases in the middle. Per germline, CDR1 KGHSH and CDR2 LQKENI. CDR3 sequence reads: CASSPSGRTDTEAFF. DNA for the CDR3: TGTGCCAGCTCACCTTCCGGGAGAACGGACACTGAAGCTTTCTTT.

The chain is built from TRBV6-4 and TRBJ1-2; 8 bases align to TRBD1. The V gene end was trimmed by 4 bases and the J gene end by 7 bases; junction bases not matched to a gene: 8. CDR3 size: 14 residues. Germline V gene data show CDR1 as MRHNA and CDR2 as SNTAGT. The chain's CDR3 is CASSGGTGVGGYTF. CDR3 bases: TGTGCCAGCAGTGGCGGGACAGGAGTTGGTGGCTACACCTTC.

This clone was counted once. The chain carries TRBV5-1 and TRBJ1-2; 7 nucleotides align to TRBD1. The ends lost 4 bases at V and 4 bases at J; junction bases unmatched: 4. Germline assignment: CDR1 SGHRS and CDR2 YFSETQ. This CDR3 spans 13 amino acids. The CDR3 reads CASSLGQPYGYTF. CDR3 nucleotides: TGCGCCAGCAGCCTGGGACAGCCCTATGGCTACACCTTC. The complete variable domain, with remaining parts taken from reference TRBV5-1 and TRBJ1-2, reads KAGVTQTPRYLIKTRGQQVTLSCSPISGHRSVSWYQQTPGQGLQFLFEYFSETQRNKGNFPGRFSGRQFSNSRSEMNVSTLELGDSALYLCASSLGQPYGYTFGSGTRLTVV.

The rearrangement uses TRBV3-1 (or the pseudogene TRBV3-2) and TRBJ1-3, with 10 bases aligning to TRBD1. This CDR3 has 17 residues. Per the germline V gene, CDR1 is LGHDT and CDR2 is YNNKEL (reference sequence). Unmatched junction bases numbered 7, after V lost 1 base and J lost 4 bases. Written as DNA, the CDR3 is TGTGCCAGCAGCCAAGTATGGGGACAGGGGCTAGGAAACACCATATATTTT. It yields the protein CASSQVWGQGLGNTIYF.

V is TRBV7-2 and J is TRBJ1-2; D possibly corresponds to TRBD1 (5 bases). This CDR3 spans 15 amino acids. V lost 1 base and J lost 4, with 13 bases in between. Germline-derived CDR1 and CDR2 are SGHTA and FQGNSA. CDR3 nucleotide sequence: TGTGCCAGCAGCTTAGAGGGAGGGGCTCTCTATGGCTACACCTTC. Its translation is CASSLEGGALYGYTF.

The chain is built from TRBV7-8 and TRBJ1-5; TRBD1 matches at 9 bases. CDR1 and CDR2 from the germline V gene are SGHVS and FQNEAQ. The ends lost 4 bases at V and 0 bases at J; junction bases unmatched: 7. This CDR3 contains 17 residues. The CDR3 here is CASSWGQGYYSNQPQHF. In DNA form, the CDR3 reads TGTGCCAGCAGCTGGGGACAGGGATACTATAGCAATCAGCCCCAGCATTTT.

This chain links TRBV7-9 with TRBJ1-5; no clear D gene. This CDR3 is 14 amino acids long. Looked up from germline, CDR1 is SEHNR and CDR2 is FQNEAQ (reference sequence). With 1 base removed from V and 3 bases from J, the gap between germline ends came to 7 bases. Here the CDR3 reads CASSLGHNNQPQHF. The CDR3 DNA is TGTGCCAGCAGCTTAGGGCATAACAATCAGCCCCAGCATTTT.

The CDR3 coding sequence is TGTGCCAGCAGCCTGACAGGGGACACCTACAATGAGCAGTTCTTC. This codes for CASSLTGDTYNEQFF. V and J are TRBV7-3 and TRBJ2-1; TRBD1 matches at 8 bases. Per the germline V gene, CDR1 is SGHTA and CDR2 is FQGTGA. The CDR3 runs 15 residues. The ends lost 5 bases at V and 2 bases at J; junction bases unmatched: 5.

The chain has TRBV9 and TRBJ1-1; TRBD1 aligns across 7 bases. There are 14 residues in the CDR3. Germline CDR1 SGDLS, CDR2 YYNGEE. The junction had 5 bases not matched to a gene; V was cut back by 5 bases and J by 1 base. The CDR3 DNA follows: TGTGCCAGCAGAAGGGGGCTCTCGAACACTGAAGCTTTCTTT. Translating gives CASRRGLSNTEAFF.

The genes are TRBV29-1 and TRBJ2-5, with 9 bases identical to TRBD2. This CDR3 has 15 amino acids. With V trimmed by 4 bases and J by 4 bases, 10 bases remained unmatched. Germline CDR1 SQVTM, CDR2 ANQGSEA. CDR3 bases: TGCAGCGTTGGGGAGACTAGCGGCCCTGGAGAGACCCAGTACTTC. This translates into CSVGETSGPGETQYF. Looking up the rest from reference TRBV29-1 and TRBJ2-5 gives the full variable domain: SAVISQKPSRDICQRGTSLTIQCQVDSQVTMMFWYRQQPGQSLTLIATANQGSEATYESGFVIDKFPISRPNLTFSTLTVSNMSPEDSSIYLCSVGETSGPGETQYFGPGTRLLVL.

The chain joins TRBV9 to TRBJ1-2; 7 positions match TRBD1. Trimming took 0 bases from V and 4 from J; bases not matched to a gene: 9. In germline, CDR1 is SGDLS, CDR2 YYNGEE. The CDR3 spans 16 residues. In nucleotides, the CDR3 is TGTGCCAGCAGCGTAGCTACGGCAGGGGGATTCTATGGCTACACCTTC. This encodes CASSVATAGGFYGYTF.